Sequencing of this TCR beta chain was carried out in a study of technical replicates of blood from four donors. Concerning this clone itself: A junction boundary mismatches the germline segment, possibly from a read error.

Here immunoSEQ multiplex PCR was the method, and the copy in TCRdb shows in-frame clones only, minus some. The sample lists over 85,000 clones; 90% to 97% were seen once. Material: T cells isolated from PBMCs. This receptor was obtained from a human donor in good health.

The CDR3 DNA sequence: TGTGCCAGCAGCTTAGAAATGCTGTGGGAGGTAAACTTC. As protein: CASSLEMLWEVNF. The genes are TRBV7-2 and TRBJ2-7, with D maybe TRBD2 (6 bases). Germline values: CDR1 SGHTA, CDR2 FQGNSA. The CDR3 has 13 residues.